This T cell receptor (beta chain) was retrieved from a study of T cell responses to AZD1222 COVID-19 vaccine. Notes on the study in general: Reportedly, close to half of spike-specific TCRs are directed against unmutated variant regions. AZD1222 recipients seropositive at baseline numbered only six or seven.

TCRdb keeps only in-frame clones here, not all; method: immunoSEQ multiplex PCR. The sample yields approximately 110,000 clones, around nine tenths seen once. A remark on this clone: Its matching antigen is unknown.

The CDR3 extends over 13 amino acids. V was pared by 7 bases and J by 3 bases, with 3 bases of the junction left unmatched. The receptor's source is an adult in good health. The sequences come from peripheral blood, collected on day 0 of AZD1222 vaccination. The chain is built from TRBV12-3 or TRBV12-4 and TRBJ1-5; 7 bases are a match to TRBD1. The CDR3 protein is CASKQGSNQPQHF. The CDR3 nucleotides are TGTGCCAGCAAACAGGGGTCCAATCAGCCCCAGCATTTT.